The 31 T cell receptor beta chains below all came from one sample that was sequenced in a study of early T cells in non-severe SARS-CoV-2 infection (dated by TCRdb to the early 2020s). The library was prepared using 5' RACE. Sequenced using a NextSeq 500. The public reads were reanalyzed by TCRdb: fastp trimming at Q25, MiXCR alignment, in-frame beta chains only. CDR3 protein duplicates are merged, each entry listing the most common genes and DNA. This sample comprises roughly 27,000 distinct CDR3 sequences, more than 5% of them detected only once. About a tenth of the sample belongs to the ten largest clones. The sequencing sample was made of whole blood. The receptors originated from an adult who was a healthcare worker with PCR-confirmed SARS-CoV-2 infection or an uninfected control (not recorded which).

The chain is built from TRBV2 and TRBJ2-5; D uncertain. The CDR3 sequence is 12 residues long. Germline CDR1 reads SNHLY; CDR2 reads FYNNEI. With 8 bases removed from V and 0 bases from J, the gap between germline ends came to 7 bases. This CDR3 reads CASERYQETQYF. The CDR3 region has the DNA TGTGCCAGCGAGAGGTACCAAGAGACCCAGTACTTC.

This clonotype showed up many times. The CDR3 here is CASSGTHDSPLHF. The CDR3 bases are TGTGCCAGCAGTGGGACACACGATTCACCCCTCCACTTT. The rearrangement links TRBV2 to TRBJ1-6; tentatively, D is TRBD1 (5 bases). Trimming stripped 4 bases from V and 8 bases from J, with 9 bases between. Germline V lookup: CDR1 SNHLY, CDR2 FYNNEI. This CDR3 has 13 residues.

This clonotype was counted a few times. The chain couples TRBV29-1 to TRBJ2-1; the match to TRBD2 covers 10 bases. The germline CDR1 and CDR2 sequences are SQVTM and ANQGSEA. Trimming at V came to 7 bases and at J to 7 bases, leaving 7 bases not matched to a gene. The CDR3 covers 13 residues. CDR3 nucleotide sequence: TGCAGCGGGGAATTGACTAGCGGGAATGAGCAGTTCTTC. Its translation: CSGELTSGNEQFF.

With regard to this clonotype: With a much larger clone just one base away, this may be a read error. CDR3: CTSSVDGLSYNEQFF. CDR3 in DNA: TGTACCAGCAGCGTAGATGGCCTTTCCTACAATGAGCAGTTCTTC. The chain combines TRBV9 with TRBJ2-1; D gene uncertain. The germline gives CDR1 SGDLS, CDR2 YYNGEE. The CDR3 consists of 15 residues.

This chain links TRBV14 with TRBJ1-4; possible D gene TRBD1, 6 bases. The length of the CDR3 is 17 residues. Per the germline V gene, CDR1 is SGHDN and CDR2 is FVKESK. Trimming took 5 bases from V and 0 from J, leaving 16 bases between them. The CDR3 spells CASSTGSHRTTNEKLFF. DNA of the CDR3: TGTGCCAGCAGCACAGGGAGTCATCGTACAACTAATGAAAAACTGTTTTTT.

In this sample, this clonotype is medium-sized (0.01 to 0.1%). The V gene is TRBV6-5, the J gene TRBJ1-5, with TRBD1 matching 7 bases. Germline lookup yields CDR1 MNHEY and CDR2 SVGAGI. V dropped 4 bases and J dropped 5; count of bases not matched to a gene: 5. The CDR3 is 14 residues long. The CDR3 nucleotides read TGTGCCAGCAGTTTTGTCAGGGGGGATCAGCCCCAGCATTTT. Translating gives CASSFVRGDQPQHF.

This clonotype was seen many times. This sequence joins TRBV12-3 or TRBV12-4 and TRBJ2-2, with D possibly being TRBD1 or TRBD2 (5 bases each). The V end was cut by 3 bases, the J end by 3 bases, with 14 bases between. The CDR3 loop spans 16 amino acids. The CDR3 region is CASSFLGRPDTGELFF. DNA of the CDR3: TGTGCCAGCAGTTTCTTGGGACGTCCCGACACCGGGGAGCTGTTTTTT.

This clonotype was seen at least ten times. This chain links TRBV12-3 or TRBV12-4 with TRBJ2-5; 7 bases fit TRBD1. V gave up 5 bases and J gave up 5 bases; unmatched junction bases: 8. This CDR3 spans 14 amino acids. DNA of the CDR3: TGTGCCAGCAGTGCAGAACAGGGGATGGAGACCCAGTACTTC. As protein: CASSAEQGMETQYF.

The table lists this clonotype with many counts. The chain's CDR3 is CASSLTGTSGRETQYF. Here the CDR3 DNA reads TGTGCCAGCAGCTTAACGGGGACTAGCGGGAGAGAGACCCAGTACTTC. The rearrangement uses TRBV7-2 and TRBJ2-5, with 14 bases matching TRBD2. The CDR3 runs 16 residues. J lost 4 bases, V lost 2 bases, and 3 bases had no gene match. Germline-derived CDR1 and CDR2 are SGHTA and FQGNSA. The whole variable domain, filled in from reference TRBV7-2 and TRBJ2-5, reads GAGVSQSPSNKVTEKGKDVELRCDPISGHTALYWYRQSLGQGLEFLIYFQGNSAPDKSGLPSDRFSAERTGGSVSTLTIQRTQQEDSAVYLCASSLTGTSGRETQYFGPGTRLLVL.

The chain couples TRBV24-1 to TRBJ2-2; TRBD1 matches 11 bases. V was pared by 4 bases and J by 5 bases, with 8 bases of the junction left unmatched. The length of the CDR3 is 17 residues. Germline V gene lookup returns CDR1 KGHDR and CDR2 SFDVKD. The DNA of the CDR3 is TGTGCCACCAGTGAGGCCGGACAGGGGGCCGGAACCGGGGAGCTGTTTTTT. As protein: CATSEAGQGAGTGELFF.

This clonotype was detected a few times. This rearrangement joins TRBV6-2 or TRBV6-3 to TRBJ2-4, with D hard to call. Germline V gene sequence: CDR1 MNHEY, CDR2 SVGEGT. This CDR3 is 15 amino acids long. V was shortened by 2 bases and J by 0 bases, with 8 bases between the two germline ends. This CDR3 is CASSYARLAKNIQYF. In nucleotides, the CDR3 is TGTGCCAGCAGTTACGCGAGACTAGCCAAAAACATTCAGTACTTC.

This clonotype is termed medium-sized. The chain uses TRBV12-2 and TRBJ1-4; the table's D call, TRBD1, was not checked against the DNA. TRBV12-2 is assigned pseudogene status. The CDR3 totals 17 residues. CDR3 residues: CASRLGGGEGTNEKLFF. CDR3 nucleotides: TGTGCAAGTCGCTTAGGCGGGGGCGAAGGGACTAATGAAAAACTGTTTTTT.

This clonotype was counted ten times or more. V gene TRBV7-9 combines with J gene TRBJ1-1, with D perhaps TRBD1 (6 bases). Trimming pared 5 bases from V and 0 bases from J, leaving 16 bases between. Germline assignment: CDR1 SEHNR and CDR2 FQNEAQ (reference sequence). This CDR3 is built from 16 residues. The CDR3 bases are TGTGCCAGCAGCCCCGGATGGACAGAACTGAACACTGAAGCTTTCTTT. This encodes CASSPGWTELNTEAFF.

The table lists this clonotype with many counts. The chain employs TRBV30 and TRBJ1-1; D unresolved. Germline V lookup: CDR1 GTSNPN, CDR2 SVGIG (reference sequence). The V end was cut by 3 bases, the J end by 0 bases, with 5 bases between. The CDR3 is 12 residues long. In nucleotides, the CDR3 is TGTGCCTGGAGGGGTATGAACACTGAAGCTTTCTTT. Translating gives CAWRGMNTEAFF.

This clonotype appeared many times. This chain connects TRBV28 to TRBJ2-5; 8 bases are shared with TRBD1. V lost 3 bases and J lost 0; bases outside the gene matches: 3. The CDR3 runs to 15 residues. From germline, CDR1 is MDHEN and CDR2 SYDVKM. The CDR3, as DNA: TGTGCCAGCAGTTTCCAGGGGGCGAACCAAGAGACCCAGTACTTC. It codes for CASSFQGANQETQYF.

This clonotype occurred many times. This chain links TRBV7-9 with TRBJ1-6; D unresolved. Trimming pared 6 bases from V and 5 bases from J, leaving 11 bases between. The CDR3 spans 14 residues. CDR1 is SEHNR, CDR2 FQNEAQ, per germline (reference sequence). The CDR3 region is CASSIQNNNSPLHF. The CDR3 region has the DNA TGTGCCAGCAGTATACAGAACAATAATTCACCCCTCCACTTT.

The sample holds a few counts of this clonotype. This sequence joins TRBV5-1 and TRBJ1-2; D gene unclear. V shed 0 bases and J shed 3 bases, with 12 bases lying between them. The CDR3 contains 15 residues. CDR1 and CDR2 from the germline V gene are SGHRS and YFSETQ. The CDR3: CASSLAGALDYGYTF. As DNA, the CDR3 is TGCGCCAGCAGCTTGGCTGGAGCCCTAGACTATGGCTACACCTTC.

The table lists this clonotype with many counts. The chain uses TRBV27 and TRBJ1-2; TRBD1 matches at 7 bases. Trimming cost V 0 bases and J 0 bases; bases outside gene matches: 10. Germline V gene data show CDR1 as MNHEY and CDR2 as SMNVEV (reference sequence). The CDR3 spans 18 residues. As DNA, the CDR3 is TGTGCCAGCAGTTTATCAGCGGGACAGAAACAAGCTAACTATGGCTACACCTTC. Translated: CASSLSAGQKQANYGYTF.

In this sample, this clonotype turned up many times. V is TRBV10-2 and J is TRBJ1-1, with D maybe TRBD1 (6 bases). The CDR3 runs 14 residues. Trimming left V 5 bases short and J 7 bases short, with 17 bases between. The germline V gene encodes CDR1 WSHSY and CDR2 SAAADI. In nucleotides, the CDR3 is TGCGCCAGCAGTTCGGCAGGGAAGGGGGGTGAAGCTTTCTTT. Translating gives CASSSAGKGGEAFF.

This clonotype occurred many times. This chain uses TRBV5-1 with TRBJ2-7; TRBD1 matches at 7 bases. V gave up 4 bases and J gave up 2 bases; unmatched junction bases: 6. Germline V gives CDR1 SGHRS, CDR2 YFSETQ. The CDR3 sequence is 14 residues long. The CDR3 sequence: CASSRDRLTYEQYF. The CDR3 coding sequence is TGCGCCAGCAGCAGGGACAGACTAACCTACGAGCAGTACTTC.

This clonotype was picked up many times. The CDR3 region is CASSRGGGRNEQFF. CDR3 coding DNA: TGTGCCAGCAGCCGGGGGGGCGGCCGCAATGAGCAGTTCTTC. This chain joins TRBV27 and TRBJ2-1; 8 bases agree with TRBD2. The CDR3 loop spans 14 amino acids. The germline gives CDR1 MNHEY, CDR2 SMNVEV (reference sequence). V lost 6 bases, J lost 6 bases, and 7 bases stayed unmatched.

This clonotype was counted at least ten times. The chain employs TRBV18 and TRBJ1-1; the match to TRBD1 covers 8 bases. V was clipped by 4 bases and J by 5 bases; unmatched bases: 9. CDR1 is KGHSH and CDR2 is LQKENI in the germline V gene. This CDR3 is 15 amino acids long. The CDR3 region has the DNA TGTGCCAGCTCACTTGCAGGGACAGGCCATACTGAAGCTTTCTTT. Translating it yields CASSLAGTGHTEAFF.

The chain recombines TRBV20-1 with TRBJ2-1; the match to TRBD2 covers 9 bases. The germline V gene encodes CDR1 DFQATT and CDR2 SNEGSKA (reference sequence). V gave up 3 bases and J gave up 5 bases; unmatched junction bases: 8. The length of the CDR3 is 15 residues. CDR3 bases: TGCAGTGCTAGCGGCGCTAGCGGGACCAACAATGAGCAGTTCTTC. The encoded protein is CSASGASGTNNEQFF.

Ten or more counts support this clonotype. The chain employs TRBV24-1 and TRBJ2-3; D is unclear. This CDR3 contains 13 residues. In germline, CDR1 is KGHDR, CDR2 SFDVKD. The V and J ends lost 3 bases and 2 bases respectively, with 5 bases between them. The CDR3 DNA is TGTGCCACCAGTGATCACAACACAGATACGCAGTATTTT. This codes for CATSDHNTDTQYF.

This clonotype was seen repeatedly, ten times or more. The chain is built from TRBV27 and TRBJ2-7; the match to TRBD2 covers 7 bases. The junction had 2 bases not matched to a gene; V was cut back by 2 bases and J by 1 base. Germline CDR1 reads MNHEY; CDR2 reads SMNVEV (reference sequence). This CDR3 region has 14 residues. CDR3 in DNA: TGTGCCAGCAGTTTAGGGGGGGAGTCCTACGAGCAGTACTTC. Protein: CASSLGGESYEQYF.

This clonotype occurred many times. This chain connects TRBV6-5 to TRBJ1-5; D gene unclear. The germline V gene has CDR1 MNHEY and CDR2 SVGAGI. The CDR3 is 13 residues long. Trimming cost V 2 bases and J 4 bases, with 6 bases left between them. The CDR3 protein is CASSYVPNQPQHF. The CDR3 DNA sequence: TGTGCCAGCAGTTACGTCCCGAATCAGCCCCAGCATTTT.

The chain combines TRBV5-1 with TRBJ1-1; maybe TRBD1 (6 bases). Germline CDR1 is SGHRS and CDR2 is YFSETQ. This CDR3 region has 15 residues. V was clipped by 4 bases and J by 3 bases, with 16 bases between them. CDR3 sequence reads: CASSPDTGIDTEAFF. CDR3 sequence (DNA): TGCGCCAGCAGCCCGGACACAGGGATCGACACTGAAGCTTTCTTT.

This clonotype was counted ten times or more. The chain carries TRBV18 and TRBJ1-4; no definite D call. Trimming took 3 bases from V and 5 from J, leaving 10 bases between them. The CDR3 has 14 residues. Germline values: CDR1 KGHSH, CDR2 LQKENI. DNA for the CDR3: TGTGCCAGCTCACCTCCAGGAAAAAATGAAAAACTGTTTTTT. It specifies CASSPPGKNEKLFF.

This clonotype was observed many times. CDR3 nucleotide sequence: TGTGCCAGCAATGACAGGGACGAGCAGTTCTTC. This sequence encodes CASNDRDEQFF. This chain connects TRBV6-2 or TRBV6-3 to TRBJ2-1, with 7 bases aligning to TRBD1. V trimming: 7 bases; J trimming: 10 bases; junction bases outside the gene matches: 4. The CDR3 totals 11 residues. The germline gives CDR1 MNHEY, CDR2 SVGEGT.

This clonotype occurred many times. This rearrangement joins TRBV9 to TRBJ2-1; 10 bases are shared with TRBD2. Germline V gene sequence: CDR1 SGDLS, CDR2 YYNGEE. The CDR3 consists of 16 residues. V dropped 1 base and J dropped 9; count of bases not matched to a gene: 10. CDR3 sequence reads: CASSVQASGGVGEQFF. CDR3 DNA sequence: TGTGCCAGCAGCGTACAGGCTAGCGGGGGAGTTGGTGAGCAGTTCTTC.

This clonotype was seen ten or more times. CDR3 residues: CASRTTGGGQPQHF. The DNA for the CDR3 is TGTGCCAGCAGAACTACAGGGGGCGGTCAGCCCCAGCATTTT. This chain connects TRBV28 to TRBJ1-5, with TRBD1 matching 9 bases. CDR3 length: 14 residues. The germline V gene has CDR1 MDHEN and CDR2 SYDVKM. Trimming took 6 bases from V and 6 from J; bases not matched to a gene: 6.